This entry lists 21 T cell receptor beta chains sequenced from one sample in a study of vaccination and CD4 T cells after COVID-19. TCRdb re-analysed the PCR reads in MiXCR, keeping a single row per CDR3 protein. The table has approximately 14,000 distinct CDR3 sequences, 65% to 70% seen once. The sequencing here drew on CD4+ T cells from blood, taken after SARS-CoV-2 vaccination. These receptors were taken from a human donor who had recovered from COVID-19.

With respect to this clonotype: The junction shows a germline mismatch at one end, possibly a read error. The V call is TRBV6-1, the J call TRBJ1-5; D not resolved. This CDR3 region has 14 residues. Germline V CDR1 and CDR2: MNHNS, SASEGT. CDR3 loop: CASSGTYSNRPQHF. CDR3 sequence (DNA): TGTGCCAGCTCCGGAACGTATAGCAATCGGCCCCAGCATTTT.

The CDR3 protein is CASRQTRQGRNGYTF. CDR3 bases: TGTGCCAGCAGGCAAACCCGACAGGGCAGGAATGGCTACACCTTC. The genes are TRBV6-1 and TRBJ1-2; 7 bases are shared with TRBD1. The V segment lost 6 bases and the J segment 6 bases; nucleotides outside the gene matches: 13. The V gene's germline CDR1 is MNHNS and CDR2 SASEGT. This CDR3 has 15 residues.

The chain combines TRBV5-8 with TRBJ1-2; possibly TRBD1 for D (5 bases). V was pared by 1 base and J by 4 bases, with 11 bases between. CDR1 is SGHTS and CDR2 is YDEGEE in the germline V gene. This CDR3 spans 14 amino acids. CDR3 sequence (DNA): TGTGCCAGCAGCTTGAGTCAGGGTGGCTATGGCTACACCTTC. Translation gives CASSLSQGGYGYTF. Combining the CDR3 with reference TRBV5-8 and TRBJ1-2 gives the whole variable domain EAGVTQSPTHLIKTRGQQATLRCSPISGHTSVYWYQQALGLGLQFLLWYDEGEERNRGNFPPRFSGRQFPNYSSELNVNALELEDSALYLCASSLSQGGYGYTFGSGTRLTVV.

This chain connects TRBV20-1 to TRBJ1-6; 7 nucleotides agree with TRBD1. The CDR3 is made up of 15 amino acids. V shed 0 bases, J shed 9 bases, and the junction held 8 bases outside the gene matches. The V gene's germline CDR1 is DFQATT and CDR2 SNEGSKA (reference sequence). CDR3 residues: CSARDFQGDASPLHF. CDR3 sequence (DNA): TGCAGTGCTAGAGATTTCCAGGGGGATGCTTCACCCCTCCACTTT.

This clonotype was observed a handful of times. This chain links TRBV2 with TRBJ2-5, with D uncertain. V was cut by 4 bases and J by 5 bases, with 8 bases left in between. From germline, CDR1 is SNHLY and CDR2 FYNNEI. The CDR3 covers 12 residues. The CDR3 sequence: CASSGQIETQYF. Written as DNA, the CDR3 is TGTGCCAGCAGTGGCCAGATTGAGACCCAGTACTTC.

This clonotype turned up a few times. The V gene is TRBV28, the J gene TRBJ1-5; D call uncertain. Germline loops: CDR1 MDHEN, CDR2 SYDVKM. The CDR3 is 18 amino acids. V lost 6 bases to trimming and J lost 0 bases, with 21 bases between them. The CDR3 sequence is CASSLPYVTAHSNQPQHF. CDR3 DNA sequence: TGTGCCAGCAGCCTTCCTTACGTTACAGCACATAGCAATCAGCCCCAGCATTTT.

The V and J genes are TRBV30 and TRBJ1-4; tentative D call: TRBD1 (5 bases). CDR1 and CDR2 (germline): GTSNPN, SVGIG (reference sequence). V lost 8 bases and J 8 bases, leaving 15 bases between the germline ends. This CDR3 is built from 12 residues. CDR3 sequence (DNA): TGTGCCGGGTCCGGGACGTTGGAAAAACTGTTTTTT. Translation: CAGSGTLEKLFF.

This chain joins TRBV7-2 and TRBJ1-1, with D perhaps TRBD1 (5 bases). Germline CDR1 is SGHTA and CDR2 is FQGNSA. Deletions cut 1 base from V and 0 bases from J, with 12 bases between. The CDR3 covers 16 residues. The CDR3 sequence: CASSLGVGRVNTEAFF. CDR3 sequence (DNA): TGTGCCAGCAGCTTAGGGGTGGGCAGGGTGAACACTGAAGCTTTCTTT.

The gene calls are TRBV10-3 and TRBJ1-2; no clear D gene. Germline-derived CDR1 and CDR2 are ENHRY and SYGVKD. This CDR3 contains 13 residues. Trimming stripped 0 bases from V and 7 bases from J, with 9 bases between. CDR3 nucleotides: TGTGCCATCAGTGAGTCGTTGGGTTTTGGCTACACCTTC. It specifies CAISESLGFGYTF.

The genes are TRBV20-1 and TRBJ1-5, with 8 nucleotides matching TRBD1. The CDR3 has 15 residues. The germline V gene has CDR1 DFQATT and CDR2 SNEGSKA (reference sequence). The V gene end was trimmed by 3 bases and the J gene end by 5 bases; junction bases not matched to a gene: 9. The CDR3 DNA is TGCAGTGCTAGTCTTCCAGGGGGCCCCCATCAGCCCCAGCATTTT. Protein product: CSASLPGGPHQPQHF.

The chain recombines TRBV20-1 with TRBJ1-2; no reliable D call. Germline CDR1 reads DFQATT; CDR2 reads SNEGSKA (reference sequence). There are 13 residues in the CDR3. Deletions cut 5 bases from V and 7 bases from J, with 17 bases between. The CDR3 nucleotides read TGCAGTGCTCCACAATCCTGGTGGAGTGGCTACACCTTC. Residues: CSAPQSWWSGYTF.

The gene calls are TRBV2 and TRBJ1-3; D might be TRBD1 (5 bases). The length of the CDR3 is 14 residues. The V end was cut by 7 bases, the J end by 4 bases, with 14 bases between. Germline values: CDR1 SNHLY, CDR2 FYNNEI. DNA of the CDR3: TGTGCCAGCACCGAACGGGGGGGAGGAAACACCATATATTTT. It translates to CASTERGGGNTIYF.

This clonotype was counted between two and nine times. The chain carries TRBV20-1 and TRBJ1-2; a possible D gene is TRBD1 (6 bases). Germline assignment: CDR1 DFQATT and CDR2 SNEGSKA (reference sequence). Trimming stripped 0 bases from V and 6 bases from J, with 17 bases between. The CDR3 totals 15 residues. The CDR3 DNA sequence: TGCAGTGCTAGAGAGGAGATAGGGACATCCAATGGCTACACCTTC. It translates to CSAREEIGTSNGYTF.

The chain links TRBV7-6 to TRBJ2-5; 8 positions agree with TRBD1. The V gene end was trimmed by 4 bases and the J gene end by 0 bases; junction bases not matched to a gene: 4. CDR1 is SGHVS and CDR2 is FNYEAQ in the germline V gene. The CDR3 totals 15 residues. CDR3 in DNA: TGTGCCAGCAGCTCAACAGGGGGGAACCAAGAGACCCAGTACTTC. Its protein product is CASSSTGGNQETQYF.

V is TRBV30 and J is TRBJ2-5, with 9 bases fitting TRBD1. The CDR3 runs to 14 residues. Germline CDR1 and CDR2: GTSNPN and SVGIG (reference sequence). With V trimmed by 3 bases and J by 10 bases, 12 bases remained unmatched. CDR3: CAWRLQGAALYQYF. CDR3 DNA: TGTGCCTGGAGGTTACAGGGGGCGGCTCTCTACCAGTACTTC.

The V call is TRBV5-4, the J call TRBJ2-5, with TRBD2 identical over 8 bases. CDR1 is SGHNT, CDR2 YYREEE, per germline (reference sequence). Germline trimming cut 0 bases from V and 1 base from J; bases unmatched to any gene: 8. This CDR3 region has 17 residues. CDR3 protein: CASSLAAASGFQETQYF. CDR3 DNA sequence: TGTGCCAGCAGCTTGGCCGCGGCTAGCGGGTTCCAAGAGACCCAGTACTTC.

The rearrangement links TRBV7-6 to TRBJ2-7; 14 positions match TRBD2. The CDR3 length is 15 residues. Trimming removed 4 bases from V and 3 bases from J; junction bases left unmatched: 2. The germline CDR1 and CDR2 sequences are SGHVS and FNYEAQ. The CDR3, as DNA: TGTGCCAGCAGCTGGGGGACTAGCGGGAGCTACGAGCAGTACTTC. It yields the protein CASSWGTSGSYEQYF. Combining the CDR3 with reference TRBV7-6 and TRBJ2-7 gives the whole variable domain GAGVSQSPRYKVTKRGQDVALRCDPISGHVSLYWYRQALGQGPEFLTYFNYEAQQDKSGLPNDRFSAERPEGSISTLTIQRTEQRDSAMYRCASSWGTSGSYEQYFGPGTRLTVT.

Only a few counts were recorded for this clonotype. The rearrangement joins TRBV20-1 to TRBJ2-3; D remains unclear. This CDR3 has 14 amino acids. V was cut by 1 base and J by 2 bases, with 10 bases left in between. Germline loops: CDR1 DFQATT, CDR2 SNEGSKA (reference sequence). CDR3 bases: TGCAGTGCTAGAGCTATGTTTTCCACAGATACGCAGTATTTT. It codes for CSARAMFSTDTQYF.

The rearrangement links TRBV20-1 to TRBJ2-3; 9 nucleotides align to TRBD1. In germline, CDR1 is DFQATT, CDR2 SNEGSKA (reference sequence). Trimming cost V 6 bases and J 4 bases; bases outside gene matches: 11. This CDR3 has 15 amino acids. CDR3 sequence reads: CSAPRGQGWADTQYF. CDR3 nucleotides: TGCAGTGCCCCGCGTGGACAGGGGTGGGCAGATACGCAGTATTTT.

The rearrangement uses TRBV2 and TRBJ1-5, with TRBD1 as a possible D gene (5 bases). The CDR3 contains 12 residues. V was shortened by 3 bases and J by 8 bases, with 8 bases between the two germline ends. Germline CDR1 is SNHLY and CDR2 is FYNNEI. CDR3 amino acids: CASSDWGEPQHF. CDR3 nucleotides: TGTGCCAGCAGTGATTGGGGGGAGCCCCAGCATTTT.

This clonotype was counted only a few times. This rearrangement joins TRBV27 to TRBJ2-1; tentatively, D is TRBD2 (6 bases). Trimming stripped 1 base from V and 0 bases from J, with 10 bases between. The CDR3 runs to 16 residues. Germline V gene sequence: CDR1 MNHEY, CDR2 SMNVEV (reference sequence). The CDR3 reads CASSLLRGGSYNEQFF. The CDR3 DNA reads TGTGCCAGCAGTTTATTGCGGGGAGGCTCCTACAATGAGCAGTTCTTC.